The 21 T cell receptor beta chains below all came from one sample that was sequenced in a study of blood T cell repertoires in COVID-19. Profiled with immunoSEQ multiplex PCR; TCRdb holds only in-frame clones, not every one. The table shows roughly 430,000 clones, with around 90% occurring only once. Input material: PBMCs or T cells enriched from blood (not recorded which). The receptors here all came from a woman aged 35 to 49 with acute COVID-19.

The V and J genes are TRBV11-2 and TRBJ2-1; 8 bases are a match to TRBD2. The V and J ends lost 8 bases and 3 bases, in that order; junction bases with no gene match: 9. CDR1 SGHAT and CDR2 FQNNGV come from the germline V gene. The CDR3 is 15 residues long. In DNA, the CDR3 is TGTGCCAGCCGTACCCGGCGGGGGGTCTACAATGAGCAGTTCTTC. It is translated as CASRTRRGVYNEQFF.

The chain links TRBV11-2 to TRBJ1-1; perhaps TRBD1 as D (5 bases). CDR1 is SGHAT and CDR2 is FQNNGV in the germline V gene. The CDR3 has 14 amino acids. Trimming left V 3 bases short and J 0 bases short, with 8 bases between. CDR3 bases: TGTGCCAGCAGCTTCGGGGGGGTGAACACTGAAGCTTTCTTT. The encoded protein is CASSFGGVNTEAFF. Combining the CDR3 with reference TRBV11-2 and TRBJ1-1 gives the whole variable domain EAGVAQSPRYKIIEKRQSVAFWCNPISGHATLYWYQQILGQGPKLLIQFQNNGVVDDSQLPKDRFSAERLKGVDSTLKIQPAKLEDSAVYLCASSFGGVNTEAFFGQGTRLTVV.

The chain recombines TRBV19 with TRBJ1-6, with TRBD1 matching over 10 bases. The CDR3 extends over 14 amino acids. Looked up from germline, CDR1 is LNHDA and CDR2 is SQIVND (reference sequence). V gave up 7 bases and J gave up 9 bases; unmatched junction bases: 6. CDR3 residues: CASNAGTGVSPLHF. DNA of the CDR3: TGTGCCAGTAATGCCGGGACAGGGGTTTCACCCCTCCACTTT. Complete variable domain (other parts from reference TRBV19 and TRBJ1-6): DGGITQSPKYLFRKEGQNVTLSCEQNLNHDAMYWYRQDPGQGLRLIYYSQIVNDFQKGDIAEGYSVSREKKESFPLTVTSAQKNPTAFYLCASNAGTGVSPLHFGNGTRLTVT.

A few counts support this clone. The chain combines TRBV3-1 (or the pseudogene TRBV3-2) with TRBJ1-6, with 8 bases that match TRBD1. Unmatched junction bases numbered 0, after V lost 0 bases and J lost 8 bases. Germline loops: CDR1 LGHDT, CDR2 YNNKEL (reference sequence). The CDR3 length is 14 residues. The CDR3, as DNA: TGTGCCAGCAGCCAAGAGGACAGGGATTCACCCCTCCACTTT. Translated: CASSQEDRDSPLHF.

The V call is TRBV6-5, the J call TRBJ1-1; possible D gene TRBD1, 5 bases. In germline, CDR1 is MNHEY, CDR2 SVGAGI. Trimming took 0 bases from V and 8 from J, leaving 10 bases between them. The CDR3 contains 13 residues. The CDR3, as DNA: TGTGCCAGCAGTTACTCGTTGGCAGGGGAAGCTTTCTTT. Its translation: CASSYSLAGEAFF.

This clone was seen just once. The V gene is TRBV19, the J gene TRBJ1-2; 7 bases match TRBD1. This CDR3 region has 13 residues. CDR1 and CDR2 from the germline V gene are LNHDA and SQIVND (reference sequence). With V trimmed by 7 bases and J by 5 bases, 7 bases remained unmatched. The CDR3 DNA follows: TGTGCCAGTAAGGGGGCTAGTTATTATGGCTACACCTTC. Its protein product is CASKGASYYGYTF. The whole variable domain, filled in from reference TRBV19 and TRBJ1-2, reads DGGITQSPKYLFRKEGQNVTLSCEQNLNHDAMYWYRQDPGQGLRLIYYSQIVNDFQKGDIAEGYSVSREKKESFPLTVTSAQKNPTAFYLCASKGASYYGYTFGSGTRLTVV.

Concerning this clone: The same CDR3 arises from other DNA sequences in this sample as well. The chain employs TRBV9 and TRBJ1-3, with unresolved D. This CDR3 is 14 amino acids long. Germline loops: CDR1 SGDLS, CDR2 YYNGEE. The V and J ends lost 3 bases and 0 bases respectively, with 7 bases between them. CDR3 protein: CASSADYSGNTIYF. The CDR3 nucleotides read TGTGCCAGCAGCGCCGACTACTCTGGAAACACCATATATTTT.

The chain uses TRBV3-1 (or the pseudogene TRBV3-2) and TRBJ2-2; 10 nucleotides match TRBD1. The CDR3 totals 15 residues. With 1 base clipped from V and 6 bases from J, the junction kept 2 bases outside the gene matches. The germline gives CDR1 LGHDT, CDR2 YNNKEL (reference sequence). The CDR3: CASSQGQGAAGELFF. The CDR3 nucleotides read TGTGCCAGCAGCCAAGGACAGGGGGCCGCCGGGGAGCTGTTTTTT.

The V gene is TRBV7-9, the J gene TRBJ1-1, with D possibly being TRBD1 (5 bases). The V gene's germline CDR1 is SEHNR and CDR2 FQNEAQ (reference sequence). This CDR3 spans 17 amino acids. Trimming stripped 0 bases from V and 5 bases from J, with 19 bases between. CDR3 coding DNA: TGTGCCAGCAGCTTAGCTTATAATGGAGGGGTAGGGACTGAAGCTTTCTTT. It translates to CASSLAYNGGVGTEAFF. The whole variable domain, remainder taken from reference TRBV7-9 and TRBJ1-1, is DTGVSQNPRHKITKRGQNVTFRCDPISEHNRLYWYRQTLGQGPEFLTYFQNEAQLEKSRLLSDRFSAERPKGSFSTLEIQRTEQGDSAMYLCASSLAYNGGVGTEAFFGQGTRLTVV.

The CDR3 nucleotides read TGTGCCAGTAGTGACCAAGGGGCGGATCAGCCCCAGCATTTT. It specifies CASSDQGADQPQHF. The chain joins TRBV19 to TRBJ1-5, with D perhaps matching TRBD1 (5 bases). The CDR3 loop spans 14 amino acids. Between the trimmed V and J ends, which lost 5 bases and 5 bases, there was a span of 13 bases. Germline V gives CDR1 LNHDA, CDR2 SQIVND (reference sequence).

The rearrangement uses TRBV27 and TRBJ1-6, with 9 positions matching TRBD1. Germline V gene data show CDR1 as MNHEY and CDR2 as SMNVEV (reference sequence). J was trimmed by 11 bases and V by 1 base; bases with no gene match: 9. This CDR3 is built from 16 residues. The CDR3: CASSLWGDREATPLHF. In DNA, the CDR3 is TGTGCCAGCAGTTTATGGGGGGACAGGGAGGCGACACCCCTCCACTTT.

The rearrangement joins TRBV7-9 to TRBJ2-7, with a weak D call TRBD2 (6 bases). There are 12 residues in the CDR3. With 1 base removed from V and 12 bases from J, the gap between germline ends came to 13 bases. CDR1 is SEHNR and CDR2 is FQNEAQ in the germline V gene (reference sequence). The CDR3: CASSLGAGFGYF. The CDR3 coding sequence is TGTGCCAGCAGCTTAGGGGCGGGGTTCGGGTACTTC.

About this clone itself: In the same sample, other DNA sequences code for this CDR3. The rearrangement uses TRBV6-5 and TRBJ2-7; 9 nucleotides align to TRBD1. Germline CDR1 reads MNHEY; CDR2 reads SVGAGI. V lost 6 bases to trimming and J lost 1 base; unmatched junction nucleotides: 1. This CDR3 spans 13 amino acids. The CDR3 protein is CASRDRGSYEQYF. For the CDR3, the DNA is TGTGCCAGCAGGGACAGGGGATCCTACGAGCAGTACTTC.

To note about this clone: One junction end does not reproduce the germline sequence, and a read error may be involved. CDR3: CASSVDRVAQPQHF. Here the CDR3 DNA reads TGTGCCAGTAGTGTAGACAGGGTGGCGCAGCCCCAGCATTTT. This chain links TRBV19 with TRBJ1-5; 7 bases line up with TRBD1. CDR1 is LNHDA, CDR2 SQIVND, per germline (reference sequence). The CDR3 totals 14 residues.

The chain is built from TRBV3-1 (or the pseudogene TRBV3-2) and TRBJ2-3; 8 bases agree with TRBD2. V lost 1 base, J lost 3 bases, and 6 bases stayed unmatched. Germline lookup yields CDR1 LGHDT and CDR2 YNNKEL (reference sequence). The CDR3 runs to 16 residues. CDR3 bases: TGTGCCAGCAGCCAAGGAGTCGGGGGGGCAACAGATACGCAGTATTTT. This gives the protein CASSQGVGGATDTQYF.

V and J are TRBV6-2 or TRBV6-3 and TRBJ1-2; possible D gene TRBD1, 6 bases. Germline CDR1 reads MNHEY; CDR2 reads SVGEGT. The CDR3 covers 15 residues. Trimming left V 0 bases short and J 6 bases short, with 14 bases between. CDR3 sequence (DNA): TGTGCCAGCAGTTACTCGAAGGGTCAGGGGAATGGCTACACCTTC. Protein sequence: CASSYSKGQGNGYTF.

The J gene is TRBJ2-5, the V gene TRBV5-5; D call uncertain. The ends were cut back, 1 base at V and 1 base at J, with 11 bases in the middle. The CDR3 totals 15 residues. Germline values: CDR1 SGHKS, CDR2 YYEKEE (reference sequence). CDR3 nucleotide sequence: TGTGCCAGCAGCTTGTTTTTCAGATCCCAAGAGACCCAGTACTTC. Translating it yields CASSLFFRSQETQYF.

The chain links TRBV9 to TRBJ2-3; 10 bases line up with TRBD2. Per the germline V gene, CDR1 is SGDLS and CDR2 is YYNGEE. V dropped 0 bases and J dropped 2; count of bases not matched to a gene: 3. The CDR3 has 16 residues. The CDR3 is CASSVEGLAVTDTQYF. The CDR3 nucleotides are TGTGCCAGCAGCGTAGAAGGACTAGCGGTCACAGATACGCAGTATTTT. Full variable domain (missing parts from reference TRBV9 and TRBJ2-3): DSGVTQTPKHLITATGQRVTLRCSPRSGDLSVYWYQQSLDQGLQFLIQYYNGEERAKGNILERFSAQQFPDLHSELNLSSLELGDSALYFCASSVEGLAVTDTQYFGPGTRLTVL.

The genes are TRBV10-3 and TRBJ2-5, with unresolved D. From germline, CDR1 is ENHRY and CDR2 SYGVKD. CDR3 size: 13 residues. The V end lost 4 bases, the J end lost 1 base, and 7 bases lay between the germline ends. The CDR3 sequence is CAISGTAQETQYF. The CDR3 bases are TGTGCCATCAGTGGCACAGCCCAAGAGACCCAGTACTTC.

The rearrangement uses TRBV10-3 and TRBJ1-1; weak D call: TRBD1 (6 bases). Per germline, CDR1 ENHRY and CDR2 SYGVKD. With 5 bases removed from V and 1 base from J, the gap between germline ends came to 8 bases. The length of the CDR3 is 13 residues. The DNA for the CDR3 is TGTGCCATCAGTAAACAGGGGAACACTGAAGCTTTCTTT. Protein sequence: CAISKQGNTEAFF.

The rearrangement uses TRBV5-1 and TRBJ1-2; maybe TRBD1 (6 bases). The CDR3 contains 15 residues. Trimming stripped 0 bases from V and 2 bases from J, with 11 bases between. Germline V lookup: CDR1 SGHRS, CDR2 YFSETQ. CDR3 region: CASSLGQGMNYGYTF. As DNA, the CDR3 is TGCGCCAGCAGCTTGGGTCAGGGGATGAACTATGGCTACACCTTC.